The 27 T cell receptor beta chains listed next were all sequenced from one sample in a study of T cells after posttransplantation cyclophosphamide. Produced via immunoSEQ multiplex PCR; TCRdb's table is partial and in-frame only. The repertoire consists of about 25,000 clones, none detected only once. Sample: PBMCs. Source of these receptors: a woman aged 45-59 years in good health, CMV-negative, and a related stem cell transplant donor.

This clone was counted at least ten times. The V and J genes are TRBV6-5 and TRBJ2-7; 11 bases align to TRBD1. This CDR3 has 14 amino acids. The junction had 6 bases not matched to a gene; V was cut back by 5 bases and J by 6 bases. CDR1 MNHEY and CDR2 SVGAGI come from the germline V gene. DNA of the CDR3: TGTGCCAGCAGTCACCCGGACAGGGGGCGCGAGCAGTACTTC. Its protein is CASSHPDRGREQYF.

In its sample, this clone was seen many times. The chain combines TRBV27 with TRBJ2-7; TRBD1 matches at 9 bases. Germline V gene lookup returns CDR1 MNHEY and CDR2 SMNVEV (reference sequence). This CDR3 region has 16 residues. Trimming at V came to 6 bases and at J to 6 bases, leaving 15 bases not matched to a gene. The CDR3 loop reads CASRPSDRGLWGEQYF. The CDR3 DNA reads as TGTGCCAGCAGGCCGTCGGACAGGGGCTTGTGGGGCGAGCAGTACTTC.

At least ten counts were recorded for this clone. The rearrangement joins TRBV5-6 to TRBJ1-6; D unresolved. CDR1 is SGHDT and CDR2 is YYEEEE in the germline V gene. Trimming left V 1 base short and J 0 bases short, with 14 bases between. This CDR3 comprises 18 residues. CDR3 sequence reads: CASSLIVSPSSYNSPLHF. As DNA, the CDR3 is TGTGCCAGCAGCTTGATCGTGTCACCGAGCTCCTATAATTCACCCCTCCACTTT.

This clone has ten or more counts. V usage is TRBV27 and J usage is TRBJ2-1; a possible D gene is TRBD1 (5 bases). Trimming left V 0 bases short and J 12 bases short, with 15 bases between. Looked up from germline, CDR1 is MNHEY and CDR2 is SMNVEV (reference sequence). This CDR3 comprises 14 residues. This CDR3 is CASSLSTPDTRQFF. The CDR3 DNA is TGTGCCAGCAGTTTATCGACTCCGGACACCCGGCAGTTCTTC.

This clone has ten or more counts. CDR3 nucleotide sequence: TGTGCCAGCAGCCCAACGGGGGACAGCTATGGCTACACCTTC. Its translation is CASSPTGDSYGYTF. The chain combines TRBV9 with TRBJ1-2; 7 nucleotides agree with TRBD1. From germline, CDR1 is SGDLS and CDR2 YYNGEE. With V trimmed by 4 bases and J by 4 bases, 7 bases remained unmatched. This CDR3 has 14 residues.

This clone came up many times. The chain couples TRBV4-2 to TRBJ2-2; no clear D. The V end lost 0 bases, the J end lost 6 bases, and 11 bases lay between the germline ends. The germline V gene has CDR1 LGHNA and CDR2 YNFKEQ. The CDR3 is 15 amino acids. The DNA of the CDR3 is TGTGCCAGCAGCCAAGATCGTCGCGTATCCGGGGAGCTGTTTTTT. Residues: CASSQDRRVSGELFF.

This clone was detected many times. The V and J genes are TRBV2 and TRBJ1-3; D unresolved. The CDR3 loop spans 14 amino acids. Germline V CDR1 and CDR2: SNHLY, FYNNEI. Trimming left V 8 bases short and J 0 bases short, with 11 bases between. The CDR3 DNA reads TGTGCCAGCTCGCCCCAGGACTCTGGAAACACCATATATTTT. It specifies CASSPQDSGNTIYF.

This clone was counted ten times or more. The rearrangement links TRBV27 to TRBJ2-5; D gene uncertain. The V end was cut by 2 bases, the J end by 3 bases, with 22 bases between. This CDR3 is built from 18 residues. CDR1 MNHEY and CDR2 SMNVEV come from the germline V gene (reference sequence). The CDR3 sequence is CASSLEVGEVNQKETQYF. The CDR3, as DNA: TGTGCCAGCAGTTTAGAGGTCGGTGAGGTTAATCAAAAAGAGACCCAGTACTTC.

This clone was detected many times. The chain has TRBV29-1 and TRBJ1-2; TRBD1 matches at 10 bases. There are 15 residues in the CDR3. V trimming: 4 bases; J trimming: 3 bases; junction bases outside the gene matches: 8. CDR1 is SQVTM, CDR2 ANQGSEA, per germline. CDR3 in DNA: TGCAGCGTTGGCCGGGACAGGGGATCGGACTATGGCTACACCTTC. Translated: CSVGRDRGSDYGYTF.

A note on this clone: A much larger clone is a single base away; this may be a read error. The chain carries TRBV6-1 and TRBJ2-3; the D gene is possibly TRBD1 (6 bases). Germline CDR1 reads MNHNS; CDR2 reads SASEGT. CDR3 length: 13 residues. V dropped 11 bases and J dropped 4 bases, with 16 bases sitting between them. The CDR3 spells CAARTAKADTQYF. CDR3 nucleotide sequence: TGTGCCGCCCGGACAGCCAAGGCAGATACGCAGTATTTT.

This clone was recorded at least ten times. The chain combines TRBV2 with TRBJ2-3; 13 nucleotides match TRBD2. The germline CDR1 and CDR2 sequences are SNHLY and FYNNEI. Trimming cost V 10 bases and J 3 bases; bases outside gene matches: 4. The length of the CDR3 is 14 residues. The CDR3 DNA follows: TGTGCCACTCAGGGACTAGCGGGGACAGATACGCAGTATTTT. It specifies CATQGLAGTDTQYF.

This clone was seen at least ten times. CDR3 protein: CASSDSDRVNQPQHF. As DNA, the CDR3 is TGTGCCAGCAGTGATTCGGACAGGGTCAATCAGCCCCAGCATTTT. The J gene is TRBJ1-5, the V gene TRBV6-4; 8 nucleotides line up with TRBD1. The germline gives CDR1 MRHNA, CDR2 SNTAGT. The CDR3 consists of 15 residues. The J segment lost 3 bases and the V segment lost 3 bases, leaving 4 bases of the junction unmatched.

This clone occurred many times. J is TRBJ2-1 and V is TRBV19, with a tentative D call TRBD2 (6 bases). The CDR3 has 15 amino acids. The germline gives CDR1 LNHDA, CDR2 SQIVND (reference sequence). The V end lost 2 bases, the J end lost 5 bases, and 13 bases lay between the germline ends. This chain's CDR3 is CASSISASANNEQFF. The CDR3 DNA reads TGTGCCAGTAGTATATCGGCTAGCGCGAACAATGAGCAGTTCTTC.

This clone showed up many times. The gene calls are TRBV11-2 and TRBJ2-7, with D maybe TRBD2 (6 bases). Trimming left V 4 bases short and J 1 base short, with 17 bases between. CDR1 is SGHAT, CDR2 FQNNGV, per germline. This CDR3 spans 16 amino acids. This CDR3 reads CASSSIPGLPSYEQYF. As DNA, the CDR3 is TGTGCCAGCAGCTCTATCCCGGGACTCCCATCCTACGAGCAGTACTTC.

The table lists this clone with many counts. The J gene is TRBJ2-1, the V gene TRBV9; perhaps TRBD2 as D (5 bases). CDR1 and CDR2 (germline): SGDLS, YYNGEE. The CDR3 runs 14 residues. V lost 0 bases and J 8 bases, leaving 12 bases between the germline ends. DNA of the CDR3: TGTGCCAGCAGCGTAGGTGGAGGTGGTGATGAGCAGTTCTTC. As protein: CASSVGGGGDEQFF.

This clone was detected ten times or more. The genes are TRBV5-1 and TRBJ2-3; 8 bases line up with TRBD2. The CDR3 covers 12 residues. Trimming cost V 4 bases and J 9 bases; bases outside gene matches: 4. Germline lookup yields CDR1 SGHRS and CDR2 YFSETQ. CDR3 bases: TGCGCCAGCAGCAAGACTAGCGAAACGCAGTATTTT. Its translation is CASSKTSETQYF.

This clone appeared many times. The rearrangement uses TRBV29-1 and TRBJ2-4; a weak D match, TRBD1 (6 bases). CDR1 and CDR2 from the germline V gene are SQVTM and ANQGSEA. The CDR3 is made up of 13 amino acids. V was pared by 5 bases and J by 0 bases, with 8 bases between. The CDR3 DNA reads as TGCAGCGTTATGGACAGAGCCAAAAACATTCAGTACTTC. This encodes CSVMDRAKNIQYF.

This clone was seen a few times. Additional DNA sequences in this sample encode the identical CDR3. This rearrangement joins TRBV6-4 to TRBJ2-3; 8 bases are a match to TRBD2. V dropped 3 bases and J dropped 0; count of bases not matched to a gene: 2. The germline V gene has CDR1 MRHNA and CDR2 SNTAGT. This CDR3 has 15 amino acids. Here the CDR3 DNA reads TGTGCCAGCAGTGAGGCTAGCGGGAGCACAGATACGCAGTATTTT. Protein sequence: CASSEASGSTDTQYF.

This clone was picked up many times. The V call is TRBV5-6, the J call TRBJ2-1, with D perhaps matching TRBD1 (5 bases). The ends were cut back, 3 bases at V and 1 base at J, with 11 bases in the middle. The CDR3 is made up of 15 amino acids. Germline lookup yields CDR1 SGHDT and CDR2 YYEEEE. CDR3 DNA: TGTGCCAGCAGCTATGGGGCGAAATCCTACAATGAGCAGTTCTTC. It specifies CASSYGAKSYNEQFF.

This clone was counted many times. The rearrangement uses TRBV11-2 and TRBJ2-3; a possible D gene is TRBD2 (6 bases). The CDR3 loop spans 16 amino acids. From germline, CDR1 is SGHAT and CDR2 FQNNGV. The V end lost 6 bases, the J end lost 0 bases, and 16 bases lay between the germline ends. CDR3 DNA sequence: TGTGCCAGCAGGTTCGGGGTAGCGGACAGCACAGATACGCAGTATTTT. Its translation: CASRFGVADSTDTQYF. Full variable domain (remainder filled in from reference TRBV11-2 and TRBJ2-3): EAGVAQSPRYKIIEKRQSVAFWCNPISGHATLYWYQQILGQGPKLLIQFQNNGVVDDSQLPKDRFSAERLKGVDSTLKIQPAKLEDSAVYLCASRFGVADSTDTQYFGPGTRLTVL.

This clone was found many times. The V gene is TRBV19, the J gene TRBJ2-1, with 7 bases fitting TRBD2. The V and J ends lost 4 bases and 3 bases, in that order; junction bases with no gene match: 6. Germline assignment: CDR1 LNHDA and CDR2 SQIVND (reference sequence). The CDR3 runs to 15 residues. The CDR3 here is CASSTAGNNYNEQFF. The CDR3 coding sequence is TGTGCCAGTAGTACAGCGGGGAATAACTACAATGAGCAGTTCTTC.

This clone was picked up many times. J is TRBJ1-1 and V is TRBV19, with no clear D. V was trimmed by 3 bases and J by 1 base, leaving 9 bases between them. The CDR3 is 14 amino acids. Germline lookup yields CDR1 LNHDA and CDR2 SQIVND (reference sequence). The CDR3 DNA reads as TGTGCCAGTAGTATCACGCACAAGAACACTGAAGCTTTCTTT. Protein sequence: CASSITHKNTEAFF. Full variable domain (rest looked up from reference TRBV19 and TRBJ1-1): DGGITQSPKYLFRKEGQNVTLSCEQNLNHDAMYWYRQDPGQGLRLIYYSQIVNDFQKGDIAEGYSVSREKKESFPLTVTSAQKNPTAFYLCASSITHKNTEAFFGQGTRLTVV.

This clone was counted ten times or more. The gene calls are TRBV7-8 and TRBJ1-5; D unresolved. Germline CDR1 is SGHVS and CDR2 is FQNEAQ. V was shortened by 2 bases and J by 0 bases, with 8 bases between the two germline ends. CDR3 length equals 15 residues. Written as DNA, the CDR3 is TGTGCCAGCAGCTTATCAAGACATAGCAATCAGCCCCAGCATTTT. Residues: CASSLSRHSNQPQHF.

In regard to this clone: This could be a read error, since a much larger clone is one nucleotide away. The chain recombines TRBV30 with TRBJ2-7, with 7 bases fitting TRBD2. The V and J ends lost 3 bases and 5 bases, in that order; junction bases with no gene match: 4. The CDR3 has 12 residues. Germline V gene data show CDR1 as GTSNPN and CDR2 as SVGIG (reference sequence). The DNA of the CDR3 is TGTGCCTGGAGCTTTAGCGGGCACGAGCAGTACGTC. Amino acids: CAWSFSGHEQYV.

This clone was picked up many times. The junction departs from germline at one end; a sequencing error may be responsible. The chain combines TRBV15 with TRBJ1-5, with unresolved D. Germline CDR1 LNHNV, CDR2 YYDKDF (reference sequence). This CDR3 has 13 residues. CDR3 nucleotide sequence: TGTGCCACCAGCGGCGATAGCAGTCAGCCCCAGCATTTT. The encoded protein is CATSGDSSQPQHF.

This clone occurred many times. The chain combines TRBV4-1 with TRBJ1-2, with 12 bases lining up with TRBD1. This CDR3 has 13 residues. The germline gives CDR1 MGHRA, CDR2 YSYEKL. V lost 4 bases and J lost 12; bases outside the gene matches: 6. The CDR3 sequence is CASSRGTGGPDTF. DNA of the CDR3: TGCGCCAGCAGCCGCGGGACAGGGGGCCCCGACACCTTC.

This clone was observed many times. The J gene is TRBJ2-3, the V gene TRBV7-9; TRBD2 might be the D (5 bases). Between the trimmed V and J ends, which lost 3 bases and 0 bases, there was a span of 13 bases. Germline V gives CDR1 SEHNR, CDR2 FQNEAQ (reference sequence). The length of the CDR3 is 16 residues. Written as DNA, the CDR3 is TGTGCCAGCAGCTTCACGGGGAGTACAAGCACAGATACGCAGTATTTT. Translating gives CASSFTGSTSTDTQYF. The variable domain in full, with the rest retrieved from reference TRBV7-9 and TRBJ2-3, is DTGVSQNPRHKITKRGQNVTFRCDPISEHNRLYWYRQTLGQGPEFLTYFQNEAQLEKSRLLSDRFSAERPKGSFSTLEIQRTEQGDSAMYLCASSFTGSTSTDTQYFGPGTRLTVL.